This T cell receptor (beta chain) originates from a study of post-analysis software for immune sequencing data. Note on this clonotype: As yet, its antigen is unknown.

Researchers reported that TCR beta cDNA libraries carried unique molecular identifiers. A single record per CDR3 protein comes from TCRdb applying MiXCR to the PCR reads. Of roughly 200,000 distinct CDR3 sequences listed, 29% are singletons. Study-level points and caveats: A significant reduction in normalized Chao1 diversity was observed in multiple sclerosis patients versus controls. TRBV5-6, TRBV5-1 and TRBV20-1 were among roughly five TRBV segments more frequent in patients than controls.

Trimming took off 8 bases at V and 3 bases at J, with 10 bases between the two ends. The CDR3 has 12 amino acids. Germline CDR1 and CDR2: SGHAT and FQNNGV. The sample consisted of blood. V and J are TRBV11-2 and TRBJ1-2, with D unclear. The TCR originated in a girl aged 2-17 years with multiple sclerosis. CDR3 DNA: TGTGCCAGCCGACCAGGCGACTATGGCTACACCTTC. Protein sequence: CASRPGDYGYTF.